The 26 T cell receptor beta chains below all came from one sample that was sequenced in a study of early T cells in non-severe SARS-CoV-2 infection. TCRdb reanalysed the 5' RACE reads using MiXCR and keeps one entry per CDR3 protein. The top ten clones hold about 4.7% of a sample with 68,000 or so distinct CDR3 sequences, 10% to 15% of them seen once. Sequenced material: whole blood. These receptors were obtained from an adult who was a healthcare worker with PCR-confirmed SARS-CoV-2 infection or an uninfected control (not recorded which).

This clonotype was seen more than once but under ten times. Its ends do not fully match the called genes, so a read error is possible. The rearrangement uses TRBV7-9 and TRBJ2-5; weak D call: TRBD2 (5 bases). The CDR3 is 14 amino acids. Germline V gene sequence: CDR1 SEHNR, CDR2 FQNEAQ (reference sequence). In DNA form, the CDR3 reads TGTGCCAGCAGCTTCCCACCGTCGAGGACTCGTGGGATCTTC. It yields the protein CASSFPPSRTRGIF.

This clonotype was observed many times. This chain uses TRBV11-1 with TRBJ2-1, with no clear D. This CDR3 region has 13 residues. Between the trimmed V and J ends, which lost 1 base and 7 bases, there was a span of 8 bases. CDR1 and CDR2 from the germline V gene are SGHAT and FQDESV (reference sequence). The CDR3 reads CASSLVWGNEQFF. CDR3 nucleotide sequence: TGTGCCAGCAGCTTAGTATGGGGAAATGAGCAGTTCTTC. The variable domain in full, with the rest retrieved from reference TRBV11-1 and TRBJ2-1, is EAEVAQSPRYKITEKSQAVAFWCDPISGHATLYWYRQILGQGPELLVQFQDESVVDDSQLPKDRFSAERLKGVDSTLKIQPAELGDSAMYLCASSLVWGNEQFFGPGTRLTVL.

In its sample, this clonotype was seen many times. The V and J genes are TRBV18 and TRBJ2-7; D possibly corresponds to TRBD1 (6 bases). The ends were cut back, 3 bases at V and 6 bases at J, with 21 bases in the middle. This CDR3 region has 16 residues. The germline gives CDR1 KGHSH, CDR2 LQKENI. The CDR3 coding sequence is TGTGCCAGCTCACCCCCGACAGGCGACGCCCTCGTCGAGCAGTACTTC. Translating it yields CASSPPTGDALVEQYF.

This clonotype came up a few times. The chain is built from TRBV7-9 and TRBJ1-2; no definite D call. Trimming stripped 3 bases from V and 8 bases from J, with 19 bases between. CDR1 is SEHNR, CDR2 FQNEAQ, per germline (reference sequence). The CDR3 contains 15 residues. The CDR3 reads CASSFFVVVNIGYTF. Here the CDR3 DNA reads TGTGCCAGCAGCTTTTTCGTCGTAGTGAATATCGGCTACACCTTC.

There are a few counts of this clonotype. The chain links TRBV7-9 to TRBJ1-3; a possible D gene is TRBD1 (5 bases). Looked up from germline, CDR1 is SEHNR and CDR2 is FQNEAQ (reference sequence). Trimming shortened V by 4 bases and J by 2 bases, and 18 bases separated the two germline ends. This CDR3 contains 17 residues. CDR3: CASSSLSGTPAGNTIYF. The CDR3 nucleotides read TGTGCCAGCAGCTCTTTGTCTGGGACTCCCGCTGGAAACACCATATATTTT.

This CDR3 reads CASSYRGGYEQYF. As DNA, the CDR3 is TGTGCCAGCAGTTACCGGGGGGGATACGAGCAGTACTTC. The chain joins TRBV6-2 or TRBV6-3 to TRBJ2-7; the match to TRBD2 covers 8 bases. This CDR3 region has 13 residues. Per germline, CDR1 MNHEY and CDR2 SVGEGT. V dropped 2 bases and J dropped 4; count of bases not matched to a gene: 1.

This clonotype has only a few counts. The V gene is TRBV3-2, the J gene TRBJ2-1; TRBD2 is the table's D call and was not checked against the DNA. TRBV3-2 is marked as a pseudogene. The CDR3 extends over 16 amino acids. CDR3 nucleotides: TGTGCCAGCAGCCGCCGACTAGCGACCTCCTACAATGAGCAGTTCTTC. Amino acid sequence: CASSRRLATSYNEQFF.

Ten or more counts support this clonotype. The chain carries TRBV4-3 and TRBJ1-2; 8 bases fit TRBD1. V dropped 1 base and J dropped 3; count of bases not matched to a gene: 7. Per germline, CDR1 LGHNA and CDR2 YSLEER. The CDR3 spans 16 residues. The CDR3 DNA follows: TGCGCCAGCAGCCAAGGCGCAGGGGGCGCTGACTATGGCTACACCTTC. Encoded protein: CASSQGAGGADYGYTF.

This clonotype occurred many times. This chain uses TRBV27 with TRBJ1-1; 8 positions agree with TRBD1. Germline V gene lookup returns CDR1 MNHEY and CDR2 SMNVEV (reference sequence). The V gene end was trimmed by 10 bases and the J gene end by 8 bases; junction bases not matched to a gene: 6. This CDR3 is built from 11 residues. CDR3 loop: CATRRTGEAFF. CDR3 nucleotides: TGTGCCACCCGCCGGACAGGGGAAGCTTTCTTT.

This clonotype was counted ten times or more. The V and J genes are TRBV12-3 or TRBV12-4 and TRBJ1-2; a possible D gene is TRBD1 (6 bases). The CDR3 has 12 amino acids. V was cut by 5 bases and J by 7 bases, with 11 bases left in between. CDR3 protein: CASSDGGAGYTF. In DNA, the CDR3 is TGTGCCAGCAGTGACGGGGGGGCTGGCTACACCTTC.

The chain employs TRBV12-3 or TRBV12-4 and TRBJ2-5; tentatively, D is TRBD2 (6 bases). V lost 0 bases, J lost 4 bases, and 15 bases lay in between. This CDR3 is 16 amino acids long. CDR3 sequence reads: CASSLARGRRAETQYF. In DNA form, the CDR3 reads TGTGCCAGCAGTTTAGCGCGCGGCAGGAGGGCAGAGACCCAGTACTTC.

The chain combines TRBV20-1 with TRBJ2-7; 7 nucleotides match TRBD2. Germline lookup yields CDR1 DFQATT and CDR2 SNEGSKA (reference sequence). This CDR3 contains 15 residues. The J segment lost 3 bases and the V segment lost 1 base, leaving 9 bases of the junction unmatched. This CDR3 is CSARAAGSPGYEQYF. The CDR3 DNA reads as TGCAGTGCTAGAGCAGCGGGGTCCCCCGGCTACGAGCAGTACTTC.

In its sample, this clonotype was seen many times. The rearrangement joins TRBV30 to TRBJ1-5, with 7 bases aligning to TRBD1. This CDR3 has 12 residues. The junction had 5 bases not matched to a gene; V was cut back by 5 bases and J by 7 bases. Germline V lookup: CDR1 GTSNPN, CDR2 SVGIG (reference sequence). In DNA, the CDR3 is TGTGCCTGGGGGACAGAAAGACAGCCCCAGCATTTT. Its protein is CAWGTERQPQHF.

This clonotype was counted a single time. CDR3 amino acids: CSASQTYEQYF. DNA of the CDR3: TGCAGCGCGTCCCAGACTTACGAGCAGTACTTC. The chain employs TRBV29-1 and TRBJ2-7; D is uncertain. The CDR3 spans 11 residues. From germline, CDR1 is SQVTM and CDR2 ANQGSEA. V lost 7 bases and J 4 bases, leaving 11 bases between the germline ends.

This clonotype was seen just once. A junction end diverges from the germline sequence, so it may reflect a read error. The chain employs TRBV20-1 and TRBJ2-7; no reliable D call. The CDR3 runs 11 residues. The germline V gene encodes CDR1 DFQATT and CDR2 SNEGSKA (reference sequence). In DNA, the CDR3 is TGCAGTGCCAGAGCCGCCTACGAGCAGTACTTC. This sequence encodes CSARAAYEQYF.

This clonotype came up many times. The chain couples TRBV11-3 to TRBJ2-2; D gene ambiguous. The V end was cut by 0 bases, the J end by 6 bases, with 5 bases between. The length of the CDR3 is 13 residues. Germline-derived CDR1 and CDR2 are SGHNT and YENEEA. CDR3 sequence: CASSLDGPGELFF. For the CDR3, the DNA is TGTGCCAGCAGCTTAGATGGACCCGGGGAGCTGTTTTTT.

At least ten counts were recorded for this clonotype. The chain recombines TRBV6-5 with TRBJ2-3; 14 positions match TRBD2. CDR1 is MNHEY and CDR2 is SVGAGI in the germline V gene. The CDR3 runs 18 residues. J lost 2 bases, V lost 5 bases, and 9 bases had no gene match. The CDR3 sequence: CASSAHPGLAGDTDTQYF. CDR3 sequence (DNA): TGTGCCAGCAGTGCCCACCCGGGACTAGCGGGGGACACAGATACGCAGTATTTT.

The chain links TRBV29-1 to TRBJ2-7, with D maybe TRBD2 (6 bases). The germline V and J ends were trimmed by 6 bases and 7 bases, with 16 bases remaining between them. The CDR3 is 12 amino acids. Germline CDR1 and CDR2: SQVTM and ANQGSEA. The DNA for the CDR3 is TGCAGCGTCGGACAAGCCCGGGGGGAGCAGTACTTC. It is translated as CSVGQARGEQYF.

This clonotype showed up many times. The chain carries TRBV5-1 and TRBJ2-1; D remains unclear. V dropped 3 bases and J dropped 0 bases, with 7 bases sitting between them. Germline lookup yields CDR1 SGHRS and CDR2 YFSETQ. There are 14 residues in the CDR3. The CDR3 nucleotides read TGCGCCAGCAGCTCCCCAAGCTCCTACAATGAGCAGTTCTTC. Its protein product is CASSSPSSYNEQFF.

The rearrangement links TRBV19 to TRBJ2-7; 13 nucleotides match TRBD2. Trimming took 4 bases from V and 7 from J; bases not matched to a gene: 7. The CDR3 contains 15 residues. CDR1 and CDR2 from the germline V gene are LNHDA and SQIVND (reference sequence). The CDR3 region is CASSTGTSGVREQYF. CDR3 DNA sequence: TGTGCCAGTAGTACCGGGACTAGCGGGGTGAGGGAGCAGTACTTC.

The chain is built from TRBV11-2 and TRBJ2-5; D is perhaps TRBD1 or TRBD2 (5 bases each). Trimming pared 1 base from V and 5 bases from J, leaving 14 bases between. Germline V CDR1 and CDR2: SGHAT, FQNNGV. The CDR3 has 15 amino acids. The CDR3: CASSLAMGPRETQYF. Here the CDR3 DNA reads TGTGCCAGCAGCTTAGCGATGGGACCTCGGGAGACCCAGTACTTC.

Ten or more counts support this clonotype. The V gene is TRBV11-2, the J gene TRBJ2-3; the D call may be TRBD1 or TRBD2 (5 bases each). Between the trimmed V and J ends, which lost 3 bases and 6 bases, there was a span of 16 bases. CDR3 length equals 15 residues. Germline loops: CDR1 SGHAT, CDR2 FQNNGV. CDR3 DNA: TGTGCCAGCAGCTTGGGACCCGGCGGATGGGATACGCAGTATTTT. Translating gives CASSLGPGGWDTQYF.

This clonotype was detected ten times or more. V gene TRBV20-1 combines with J gene TRBJ2-7; D remains unclear. CDR1 and CDR2 (germline): DFQATT, SNEGSKA (reference sequence). This CDR3 contains 15 residues. Trimming pared 0 bases from V and 0 bases from J, leaving 12 bases between. CDR3 sequence: CSARDEGSSSYEQYF. The CDR3 DNA is TGCAGTGCTAGAGATGAAGGCAGCAGCTCCTACGAGCAGTACTTC.

This rearrangement joins TRBV4-1 to TRBJ2-7; 8 bases agree with TRBD2. This CDR3 comprises 14 residues. Germline assignment: CDR1 MGHRA and CDR2 YSYEKL. The ends lost 1 base at V and 3 bases at J; junction bases unmatched: 2. CDR3 loop: CASSQVAGYYEQYF. The CDR3 bases are TGCGCCAGCAGCCAAGTAGCGGGGTACTACGAGCAGTACTTC.

This clonotype is medium-sized within its sample. This sequence joins TRBV29-1 and TRBJ2-7, with TRBD1 identical over 9 bases. Germline CDR1 is SQVTM and CDR2 is ANQGSEA. The V gene end was trimmed by 7 bases and the J gene end by 5 bases; junction bases not matched to a gene: 9. CDR3 length equals 13 residues. The CDR3 loop reads CSAPGQGRDEQYF. The CDR3, as DNA: TGCAGCGCTCCCGGACAGGGGAGGGACGAGCAGTACTTC.

This clonotype was detected ten times or more. The chain has TRBV7-6 and TRBJ1-2; D not resolved. The CDR3 loop spans 15 amino acids. In germline, CDR1 is SGHVS, CDR2 FNYEAQ. Trimming took off 0 bases at V and 4 bases at J, with 12 bases between the two ends. The DNA for the CDR3 is TGTGCCAGCAGCTTAGCTGCTAGCCTCGGCTATGGCTACACCTTC. Translation gives CASSLAASLGYGYTF.